This passage covers 26 T cell receptor beta chains from one sample sequenced in a study of T cell changes during pregnancy in multiple sclerosis. The protocol was immunoSEQ multiplex PCR, while the TCRdb copy is restricted to in-frame clones and leaves out a portion. The sample includes 70,000 to 80,000 clones, 94% seen only once; the top ten take around 0.6%. The sequencing used peripheral blood, collected in the third trimester of pregnancy. The source is a female donor with multiple sclerosis, enrolled in a pregnancy study.

V usage is TRBV19 and J usage is TRBJ1-4; TRBD1 aligns across 7 bases. This CDR3 region has 13 residues. V was pared by 10 bases and J by 7 bases, with 9 bases of the junction left unmatched. Germline CDR1 is LNHDA and CDR2 is SQIVND (reference sequence). This chain's CDR3 is CATGRGLGEKLFF. CDR3 DNA sequence: TGTGCCACAGGAAGGGGGCTCGGTGAAAAACTGTTTTTT.

The chain has TRBV4-1 and TRBJ2-3; possibly TRBD1 for D (6 bases). This CDR3 is built from 18 residues. Germline CDR1 is MGHRA and CDR2 is YSYEKL. V lost 2 bases and J lost 0, with 18 bases in between. DNA for the CDR3: TGCGCCAGCAGCCAATTTGAGGGGGTGAATCCTAGCACAGATACGCAGTATTTT. Translated: CASSQFEGVNPSTDTQYF.

V and J are TRBV7-7 and TRBJ2-3; 9 bases are shared with TRBD2. V lost 3 bases and J lost 1; bases outside the gene matches: 8. CDR1 and CDR2 from the germline V gene are SSHAT and FNYEAQ (reference sequence). This CDR3 is built from 17 residues. The CDR3 sequence: CASSFLAGGPGTDTQYF. CDR3 bases: TGTGCCAGCAGCTTCCTGGCGGGGGGGCCCGGCACAGATACGCAGTATTTT.

The chain links TRBV7-2 to TRBJ2-2; 8 bases align to TRBD1. V trimming: 0 bases; J trimming: 13 bases; junction bases outside the gene matches: 4. The CDR3 covers 13 residues. The germline V gene encodes CDR1 SGHTA and CDR2 FQGNSA. Here the CDR3 DNA reads TGTGCCAGCAGCTTAGCGGGGACAGGACTGCTGTTTTTT. Translating it yields CASSLAGTGLLFF.

The rearrangement joins TRBV25-1 to TRBJ1-3, with a possible D match to TRBD1 (5 bases). CDR1 MGHDK and CDR2 SYGVNS come from the germline V gene. The CDR3 has 16 amino acids. The V end was cut by 2 bases, the J end by 0 bases, with 11 bases between. CDR3 loop: CASSEAGPSSGNTIYF. CDR3 nucleotide sequence: TGTGCCAGCAGTGAAGCAGGGCCCAGCTCTGGAAACACCATATATTTT.

The genes are TRBV20-1 and TRBJ2-4; D is unclear. Trimming shortened V by 6 bases and J by 9 bases, and 12 bases separated the two germline ends. Germline V gives CDR1 DFQATT, CDR2 SNEGSKA (reference sequence). The CDR3 totals 11 residues. The CDR3 loop is CSAPLSGIQYF. The CDR3, as DNA: TGCAGTGCCCCACTCTCGGGCATTCAGTACTTC.

The chain combines TRBV10-3 with TRBJ2-7; 7 nucleotides line up with TRBD2. This CDR3 has 16 amino acids. Trimming cost V 4 bases and J 4 bases; bases outside gene matches: 13. Germline V gene sequence: CDR1 ENHRY, CDR2 SYGVKD. The CDR3 coding sequence is TGTGCCATCAGTGCTCCCGGAGGCGCACTAGCGTACGAGCAGTACTTC. Encoded protein: CAISAPGGALAYEQYF.

The rearrangement joins TRBV7-3 to TRBJ2-3; 7 nucleotides match TRBD1. V gave up 5 bases and J gave up 3 bases; unmatched junction bases: 2. Looked up from germline, CDR1 is SGHTA and CDR2 is FQGTGA. The CDR3 contains 13 residues. For the CDR3, the DNA is TGTGCCAGCAGCCCGACAGGGACAGATACGCAGTATTTT. Residues: CASSPTGTDTQYF.

The V call is TRBV19, the J call TRBJ1-1; D unclear. This CDR3 has 15 amino acids. With 7 bases removed from V and 1 base from J, the gap between germline ends came to 16 bases. Germline V gene data show CDR1 as LNHDA and CDR2 as SQIVND (reference sequence). CDR3 nucleotide sequence: TGTGCCAGTACCAGAAATATTGTTGGGAACACTGAAGCTTTCTTT. Amino acid sequence: CASTRNIVGNTEAFF.

The chain combines TRBV18 with TRBJ2-5; no definite D call. Germline V gene lookup returns CDR1 KGHSH and CDR2 LQKENI. This CDR3 contains 15 residues. Trimming shortened V by 3 bases and J by 7 bases, and 18 bases separated the two germline ends. CDR3 in amino acids: CASSPPQALVGTQYF. CDR3 coding DNA: TGTGCCAGCTCACCCCCCCAGGCCCTCGTGGGGACCCAGTACTTC.

The chain employs TRBV6-5 and TRBJ1-1; no firm D call. Germline CDR1 is MNHEY and CDR2 is SVGAGI. Trimming removed 6 bases from V and 4 bases from J, with 15 bases in between. The CDR3 is made up of 14 amino acids. In nucleotides, the CDR3 is TGTGCCAGCAGAGAGACTCTATCTTTCACTGAAGCTTTCTTT. Translation: CASRETLSFTEAFF.

The rearrangement links TRBV9 to TRBJ1-1, with 7 bases aligning to TRBD1. Germline loops: CDR1 SGDLS, CDR2 YYNGEE. The CDR3 is made up of 15 amino acids. J was trimmed by 1 base and V by 4 bases; bases with no gene match: 7. CDR3 in amino acids: CASSTGQAPNTEAFF. CDR3 nucleotides: TGTGCCAGCAGCACCGGACAGGCTCCGAACACTGAAGCTTTCTTT.

CDR3 region: CASSLGQGKAFF. The DNA for the CDR3 is TGTGCCAGCAGCTTGGGACAGGGAAAAGCTTTCTTT. V and J are TRBV5-5 and TRBJ1-1, with TRBD1 matching over 7 bases. Germline V gene sequence: CDR1 SGHKS, CDR2 YYEKEE (reference sequence). The CDR3 loop spans 12 amino acids. Germline trimming cut 0 bases from V and 9 bases from J; bases unmatched to any gene: 2.

This clone showed up just a few times. The chain combines TRBV10-1 with TRBJ2-7; no definite D call. Trimming shortened V by 2 bases and J by 0 bases, and 5 bases separated the two germline ends. In germline, CDR1 is WNHNN, CDR2 SYGVQD (reference sequence). The CDR3 loop spans 13 amino acids. CDR3 DNA sequence: TGCGCCAGCAGTGAGCCCCGCTCCTACGAGCAGTACTTC. Translation: CASSEPRSYEQYF.

The chain joins TRBV20-1 to TRBJ1-1; no clear D. V was cut by 1 base and J by 8 bases, with 8 bases left in between. The length of the CDR3 is 11 residues. Germline values: CDR1 DFQATT, CDR2 SNEGSKA (reference sequence). CDR3 residues: CSARGPQEAFF. The CDR3, as DNA: TGCAGTGCTAGAGGTCCGCAGGAAGCTTTCTTT.

The chain recombines TRBV6-5 with TRBJ1-1; D not resolved. This CDR3 is 11 amino acids long. Germline lookup yields CDR1 MNHEY and CDR2 SVGAGI. Trimming removed 5 bases from V and 7 bases from J, with 8 bases in between. The CDR3 DNA sequence: TGTGCCAGCAGTCACGGAGTTGAAGCTTTCTTT. Residues: CASSHGVEAFF.

For this clone: A read error may produce the germline difference seen at one junction end. The genes are TRBV5-7 and TRBJ2-1; 7 positions match TRBD1. TRBV5-7 is designated an ORF whose function remains uncertain. CDR3 size: 12 residues. CDR3 region: CAGSLGDRDQFF. In nucleotides, the CDR3 is TGTGCCGGCAGCTTGGGAGACAGGGATCAGTTCTTC.

V and J are TRBV19 and TRBJ2-7, with 9 bases aligning to TRBD1. The germline gives CDR1 LNHDA, CDR2 SQIVND (reference sequence). This CDR3 has 17 residues. The V gene end was trimmed by 4 bases and the J gene end by 1 base; junction bases not matched to a gene: 11. CDR3 DNA sequence: TGTGCCAGTAGTACTAGTCGTACCGGGACAGGGTCCTACGAGCAGTACTTC. Its translation: CASSTSRTGTGSYEQYF.

The chain joins TRBV13 to TRBJ2-7, with TRBD1 matching 9 bases. Germline assignment: CDR1 PRHDT and CDR2 FYEKMQ (reference sequence). The CDR3 is 16 amino acids. V shed 4 bases and J 1 base; nucleotides not matched to a gene: 8. The CDR3 loop is CASSSSGTGFSYEQYF. As DNA, the CDR3 is TGTGCCAGCAGCTCCTCCGGGACAGGGTTTTCCTACGAGCAGTACTTC.

The V and J genes are TRBV27 and TRBJ2-5, with TRBD2 matching 7 bases. Germline values: CDR1 MNHEY, CDR2 SMNVEV (reference sequence). The V gene end was trimmed by 9 bases and the J gene end by 3 bases; junction bases not matched to a gene: 7. The CDR3 is made up of 13 amino acids. Here the CDR3 DNA reads TGTGCCAGTCTTGGACGGGGGGAAGAGACCCAGTACTTC. Translation gives CASLGRGEETQYF.

The chain uses TRBV14 and TRBJ2-1; 7 bases are shared with TRBD1. CDR3 length: 14 residues. V dropped 2 bases and J dropped 8; count of bases not matched to a gene: 6. CDR1 and CDR2 (germline): SGHDN, FVKESK. The CDR3 region is CASSQQGTAHEQFF. The CDR3 nucleotides read TGTGCCAGCAGCCAACAGGGGACAGCTCATGAGCAGTTCTTC.

The chain is built from TRBV27 and TRBJ2-3; D may be TRBD2 (6 bases). The CDR3 runs 14 residues. Germline V gene data show CDR1 as MNHEY and CDR2 as SMNVEV (reference sequence). The V end was cut by 6 bases, the J end by 0 bases, with 10 bases between. CDR3 sequence reads: CASRAGPSTDTQYF. The CDR3 coding sequence is TGTGCCAGCAGGGCGGGGCCGAGCACAGATACGCAGTATTTT.

In DNA, the CDR3 is TGTGCCAGCACCGAAGGAGGATGGAACACTGAAGCTTTCTTT. Translation gives CASTEGGWNTEAFF. V usage is TRBV6-5 and J usage is TRBJ1-1; D unclear. Between the trimmed V and J ends, which lost 7 bases and 1 base, there was a span of 13 bases. The CDR3 loop spans 14 amino acids. Germline CDR1 and CDR2: MNHEY and SVGAGI.

The genes are TRBV27 and TRBJ1-1; D is uncertain. V shed 5 bases and J shed 3 bases, with 13 bases lying between them. The germline gives CDR1 MNHEY, CDR2 SMNVEV (reference sequence). The CDR3 extends over 14 amino acids. The CDR3 nucleotides read TGTGCCAGCAGTCTCCGGGTCTCGGACACTGAAGCTTTCTTT. Translation gives CASSLRVSDTEAFF.

The chain is built from TRBV7-3 and TRBJ2-2, with a tentative D call TRBD2 (5 bases). The germline gives CDR1 SGHTA, CDR2 FQGTGA. V was clipped by 2 bases and J by 8 bases, with 12 bases between them. The CDR3 consists of 14 residues. The CDR3 is CASSLGRAAGELFF. CDR3 in DNA: TGTGCCAGCAGCTTAGGCAGAGCGGCTGGGGAGCTGTTTTTT.

V is TRBV5-4 and J is TRBJ1-2, with D uncertain. CDR3 length equals 15 residues. The V gene's germline CDR1 is SGHNT and CDR2 YYREEE (reference sequence). Trimming left V 4 bases short and J 2 bases short, with 15 bases between. CDR3 amino acids: CASSPEPGANYGYTF. In DNA, the CDR3 is TGTGCCAGCAGCCCTGAGCCGGGAGCGAACTATGGCTACACCTTC.